This TCR beta chain appears in the sequencing data of a study of PD-L1 blockade in urothelial cancer. Study information: At 6 weeks and at 3 weeks (second dose) after treatment start, blood was analyzed.

Sample time point: pretreatment peripheral blood. The table came from immunoSEQ multiplex PCR; TCRdb's copy has only in-frame clones and leaves some out. The sample lists more than 75,000 clones; 80% to 85% were seen once. V dropped 0 bases and J dropped 7 bases, with 7 bases sitting between them. The germline V gene has CDR1 GTSNPN and CDR2 SVGIG (reference sequence). The CDR3 spans 13 residues. The source of this sequence is a man in his fifties or sixties with urothelial cancer. This chain joins TRBV30 and TRBJ1-6; D remains unclear. The material sequenced was PBMCs, taken around atezolizumab (anti-PD-L1) treatment. CDR3 sequence: CAWSVAGNSPLHF. The CDR3 nucleotides read TGTGCCTGGAGTGTCGCGGGGAATTCACCCCTCCACTTT.